This TCR beta chain stems from a study of blood T cell repertoires in COVID-19. The V gene's germline CDR1 is MNHEY and CDR2 SVGAGI. This CDR3 has 15 amino acids. The V and J ends lost 0 bases and 7 bases respectively, with 15 bases between them. This table comes from immunoSEQ multiplex PCR, and its TCRdb copy is limited to in-frame clones, with some not included. The profile shows around 120,000 clones, roughly 88% of them singletons. The chain is built from TRBV6-5 and TRBJ2-5, with D possibly TRBD1 on 5 matching bases. The clonotype was recovered from a woman between 50 and 59 years old with active or convalescent COVID-19. The sequenced sample consisted of peripheral blood. CDR3 bases: TGTGCCAGCAGTTACTCGCCCAGGGTCGTGTGGACCCAGTACTTC. Translating it yields CASSYSPRVVWTQYF.